These 8 T cell receptor beta chains were sequenced from one sample in a study of blood T cell repertoires in COVID-19. Using immunoSEQ multiplex PCR, the repertoire was profiled, and TCRdb retains in-frame clones only, with some absent. The sample has about 220,000 clones, approximately 85% seen once; the top ten hold more than 2%. Sequenced input: peripheral blood. Every receptor here comes from a woman in her 70s with COVID-19, enrolled during active disease.

The chain recombines TRBV7-2 with TRBJ2-2; D is unresolved. Between the trimmed V and J ends, which lost 5 bases and 0 bases, there was a span of 7 bases. CDR3 length: 14 residues. The germline V gene has CDR1 SGHTA and CDR2 FQGNSA. The CDR3 here is CASSPNTNTGELFF. CDR3 DNA sequence: TGTGCCAGCAGCCCCAACACGAACACCGGGGAGCTGTTTTTT.

J is TRBJ2-5 and V is TRBV5-4; possible D gene TRBD1, 6 bases. CDR1 is SGHNT and CDR2 is YYREEE in the germline V gene (reference sequence). The CDR3 runs to 15 residues. V lost 4 bases, J lost 2 bases, and 15 bases lay in between. CDR3 in DNA: TGTGCCAGCAGCGGCACCGGGACAACACAAGAGACCCAGTACTTC. Encoded protein: CASSGTGTTQETQYF.

The chain has TRBV19 and TRBJ1-4; tentative D call: TRBD1 (5 bases). Trimming left V 10 bases short and J 8 bases short, with 17 bases between. Germline CDR1 reads LNHDA; CDR2 reads SQIVND (reference sequence). The CDR3 consists of 13 residues. The CDR3 protein is CATTTVGGEKLFF. CDR3 bases: TGTGCCACTACGACAGTTGGAGGGGAAAAACTGTTTTTT.

The rearrangement links TRBV15 to TRBJ1-2; the D gene is possibly TRBD1 (6 bases). Trimming shortened V by 1 base and J by 8 bases, and 14 bases separated the two germline ends. The CDR3 has 14 residues. CDR1 and CDR2 from the germline V gene are LNHNV and YYDKDF (reference sequence). The DNA for the CDR3 is TGTGCCACCAGCAGAGTACAGGGATTAGAGGGCTACACCTTC. This encodes CATSRVQGLEGYTF.

The J gene is TRBJ2-1, the V gene TRBV6-2 or TRBV6-3, with TRBD2 identical over 12 bases. The CDR3 sequence is 19 residues long. J gave up 8 bases and V 0 bases, and 14 bases lay outside the gene matches. The V gene's germline CDR1 is MNHEY and CDR2 SVGEGT. CDR3 nucleotides: TGTGCCAGCAGTTACTCGATAGTACTAGCGGGAGGTGGTGGCGATGAGCAGTTCTTC. Amino acids: CASSYSIVLAGGGGDEQFF.

This sequence joins TRBV19 and TRBJ1-1, with a weak D call TRBD1 (6 bases). V was clipped by 3 bases and J by 4 bases, with 12 bases between them. In germline, CDR1 is LNHDA, CDR2 SQIVND (reference sequence). This CDR3 spans 14 amino acids. The CDR3 spells CASSIGGASTEAFF. CDR3 bases: TGTGCCAGTAGTATCGGGGGGGCTAGCACTGAAGCTTTCTTT.

This rearrangement joins TRBV7-2 to TRBJ2-1, with D possibly TRBD2 on 5 matching bases. This CDR3 is built from 15 residues. In germline, CDR1 is SGHTA, CDR2 FQGNSA. V was clipped by 2 bases and J by 3 bases, with 11 bases between them. The CDR3 sequence: CASSLQRIIYNEQFF. The CDR3 DNA follows: TGTGCCAGCAGCTTACAGCGGATTATCTACAATGAGCAGTTCTTC.

The genes are TRBV7-2 and TRBJ1-1; unclear D gene. The CDR3 totals 13 residues. V shed 4 bases and J shed 8 bases, with 14 bases lying between them. The germline gives CDR1 SGHTA, CDR2 FQGNSA. The CDR3 nucleotides read TGTGCCAGCAGCTATGGGAGGGTGGTAGAAGCTTTCTTT. Its protein product is CASSYGRVVEAFF.